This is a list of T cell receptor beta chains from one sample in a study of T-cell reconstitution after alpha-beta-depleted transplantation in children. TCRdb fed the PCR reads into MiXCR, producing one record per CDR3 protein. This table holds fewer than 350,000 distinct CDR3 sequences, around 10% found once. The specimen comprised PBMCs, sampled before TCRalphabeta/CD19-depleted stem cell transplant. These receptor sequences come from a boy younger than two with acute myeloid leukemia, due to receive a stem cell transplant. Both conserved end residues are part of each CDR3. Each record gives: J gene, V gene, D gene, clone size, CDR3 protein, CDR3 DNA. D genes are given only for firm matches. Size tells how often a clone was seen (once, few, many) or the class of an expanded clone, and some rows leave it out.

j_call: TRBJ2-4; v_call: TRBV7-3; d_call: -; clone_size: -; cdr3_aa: CACSLYPGHIQYF; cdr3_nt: TGTGCCTGCAGCTTATACCCCGGGCACATTCAGTACTTC
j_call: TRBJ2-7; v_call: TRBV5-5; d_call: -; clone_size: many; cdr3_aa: CASMDPGGYEQYF; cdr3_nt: TGTGCCAGCATGGACCCCGGCGGCTACGAGCAGTACTTC
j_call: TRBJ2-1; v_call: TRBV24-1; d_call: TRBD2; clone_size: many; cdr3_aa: CATSDFSLAGGNEQFF; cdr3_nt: TGTGCCACCAGTGACTTCTCACTAGCGGGAGGGAATGAGCAGTTCTTC
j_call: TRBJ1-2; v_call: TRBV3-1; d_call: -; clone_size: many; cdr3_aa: CASSQGLTDGYTF; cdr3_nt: TGTGCCAGCAGCCAAGGGCTTACCGATGGCTACACCTTC
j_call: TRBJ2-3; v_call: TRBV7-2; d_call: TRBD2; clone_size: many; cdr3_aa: CASSETGLAADTQYF; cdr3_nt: TGTGCCAGCAGCGAGACGGGACTAGCCGCAGATACGCAGTATTTT
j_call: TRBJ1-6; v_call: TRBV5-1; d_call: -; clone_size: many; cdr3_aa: CASSLVRTGNSPLHF; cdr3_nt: TGCGCCAGCAGCTTGGTAAGGACGGGAAATTCACCCCTCCACTTT
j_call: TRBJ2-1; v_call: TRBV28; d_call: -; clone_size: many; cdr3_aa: CASSLEWNEQFF; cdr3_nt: TGTGCCAGCAGTTTAGAGTGGAATGAGCAGTTCTTC
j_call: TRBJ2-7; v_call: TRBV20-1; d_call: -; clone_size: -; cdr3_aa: CSARDERALDNEQYF; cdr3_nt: TGCAGTGCTAGAGATGAGCGGGCCCTGGACAACGAGCAGTACTTC
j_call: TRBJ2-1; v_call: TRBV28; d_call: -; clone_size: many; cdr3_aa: CASLGLPNEQFF; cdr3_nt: TGTGCCAGCCTCGGACTCCCCAATGAGCAGTTCTTC
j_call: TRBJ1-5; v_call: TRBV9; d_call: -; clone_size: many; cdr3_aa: CASSVGADQPQHF; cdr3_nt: TGTGCCAGCAGCGTAGGGGCAGATCAGCCCCAGCATTTT
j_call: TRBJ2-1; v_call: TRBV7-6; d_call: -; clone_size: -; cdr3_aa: CASSLTRGEEEQFF; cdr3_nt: TGTGCCAGCAGCCTAACTCGGGGAGAAGAGGAGCAGTTCTTC
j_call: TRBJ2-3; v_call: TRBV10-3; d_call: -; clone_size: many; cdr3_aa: CAIRSDRYTDTQYF; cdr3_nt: TGTGCCATCAGGTCGGACAGATACACAGATACGCAGTATTTT
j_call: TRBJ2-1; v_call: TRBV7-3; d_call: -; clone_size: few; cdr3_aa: CASTRGYNEQFF; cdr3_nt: TGTGCCAGCACCCGGGGCTACAATGAGCAGTTCTTC
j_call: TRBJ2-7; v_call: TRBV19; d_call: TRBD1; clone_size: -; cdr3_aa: CASSISGQGLYEQYF; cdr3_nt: TGTGCCAGTAGTATTTCCGGACAGGGGCTCTACGAGCAGTACTTC
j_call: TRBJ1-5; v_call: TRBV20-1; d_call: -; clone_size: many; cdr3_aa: CSARAPDSLRNQPQHF; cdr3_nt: TGCAGTGCTAGAGCTCCGGACAGCCTTCGCAATCAGCCCCAGCATTTT
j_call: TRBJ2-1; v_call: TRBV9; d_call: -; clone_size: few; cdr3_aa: CASSGGHSSYNEQFF; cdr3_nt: TGTGCCAGCAGCGGGGGACATAGCTCCTACAATGAGCAGTTCTTC
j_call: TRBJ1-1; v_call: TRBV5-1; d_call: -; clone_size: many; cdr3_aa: CASSRSTTNTEAFF; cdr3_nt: TGCGCCAGCAGCCGTAGTACAACGAACACTGAAGCTTTCTTT
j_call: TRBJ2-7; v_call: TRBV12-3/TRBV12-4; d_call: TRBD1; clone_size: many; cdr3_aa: CASSFQTGEYEQYF; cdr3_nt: TGTGCCAGCAGTTTCCAGACAGGGGAGTACGAGCAGTACTTC
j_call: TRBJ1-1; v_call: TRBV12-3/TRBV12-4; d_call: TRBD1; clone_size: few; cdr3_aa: CASSLPGQRPAFF; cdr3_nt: TGTGCCAGCAGTCTACCGGGACAGAGGCCAGCTTTCTTT
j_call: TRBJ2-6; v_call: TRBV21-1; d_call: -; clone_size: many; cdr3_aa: CASSNLAGSNVLTF; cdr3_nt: TGTGCCAGCAGCAATCTAGCGGGTTCCAACGTCCTGACTTTC
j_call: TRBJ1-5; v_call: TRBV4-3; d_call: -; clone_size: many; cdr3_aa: CASSHTLSNQPQHF; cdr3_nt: TGCGCCAGCAGCCACACATTGAGCAATCAGCCCCAGCATTTT
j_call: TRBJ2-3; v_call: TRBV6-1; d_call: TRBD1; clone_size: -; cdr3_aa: CASTGQHSTDTQYF; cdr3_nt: TGTGCCTCCACGGGACAGCATAGCACAGATACGCAGTATTTT
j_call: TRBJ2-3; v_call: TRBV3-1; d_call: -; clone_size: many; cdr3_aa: CASSQSDRGSTDTQYF; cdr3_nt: TGTGCCAGCAGCCAATCTGATCGGGGAAGCACAGATACGCAGTATTTT
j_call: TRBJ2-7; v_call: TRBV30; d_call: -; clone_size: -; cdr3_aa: CAWGVGMTEQYF; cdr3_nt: TGTGCCTGGGGCGTCGGAATGACCGAGCAGTACTTC
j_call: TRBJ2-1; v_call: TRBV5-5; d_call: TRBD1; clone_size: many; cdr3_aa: CASSLVKGQGSPFMEQFF; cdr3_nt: TGTGCCAGCAGCTTGGTTAAGGGACAGGGAAGCCCTTTCATGGAGCAGTTCTTC
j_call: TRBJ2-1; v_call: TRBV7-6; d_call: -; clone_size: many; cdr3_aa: CASSLAGGRYEQFF; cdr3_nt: TGTGCCAGCAGCTTAGCGGGGGGGCGTTACGAGCAGTTCTTC
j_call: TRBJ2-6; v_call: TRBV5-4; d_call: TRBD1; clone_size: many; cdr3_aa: CASSLGSGGFSGANVLTF; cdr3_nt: TGTGCCAGCAGCTTGGGTTCAGGGGGCTTCTCTGGGGCCAACGTCCTGACTTTC
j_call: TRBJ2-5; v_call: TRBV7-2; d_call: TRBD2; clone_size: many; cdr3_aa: CASSLASGRGGETQYF; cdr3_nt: TGTGCCAGCAGCTTAGCTTCGGGGAGGGGAGGAGAGACCCAGTACTTC
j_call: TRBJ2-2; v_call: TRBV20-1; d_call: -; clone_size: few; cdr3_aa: CSAREDGIPTGELFF; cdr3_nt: TGCAGTGCTAGAGAGGATGGGATTCCCACCGGGGAGCTGTTTTTT
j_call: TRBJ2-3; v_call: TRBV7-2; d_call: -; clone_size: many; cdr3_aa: CASRKSTGFGTDTQYF; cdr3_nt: TGTGCCAGCCGTAAGTCGACGGGGTTCGGCACAGATACGCAGTATTTT
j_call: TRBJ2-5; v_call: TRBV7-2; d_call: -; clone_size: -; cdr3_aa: CASSGQETLYF; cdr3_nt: TGTGCCAGCAGCGGTCAAGAGACCCTGTACTTC
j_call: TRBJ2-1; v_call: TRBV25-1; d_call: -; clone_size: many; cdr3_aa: CASSDSALGWGNEQFF; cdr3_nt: TGTGCCAGCAGTGACTCGGCCCTGGGGTGGGGCAATGAGCAGTTCTTC
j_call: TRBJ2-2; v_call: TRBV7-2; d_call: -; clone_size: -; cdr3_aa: CASGLNADLNTGELFF; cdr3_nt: TGTGCCAGCGGCCTCAATGCGGATCTGAACACCGGGGAGCTGTTTTTT